This TCR beta chain was sequenced during a study of T cell responses to AZD1222 COVID-19 vaccine. The wider study: Pooled samples include second doses given at about 4 or 12 weeks.

Details on this clone: Its antigen is unknown.

General study points: The study found Spike-specific TCR breadth and depth rose after two AZD1222 doses. The donors showed a predominance of white British ancestry and of females, with possible underestimation of clonal diversity. Dominant at 160-218 and 743-854, vaccine-associated CD4 TCRs also spanned spike.

The assay was immunoSEQ multiplex PCR, and TCRdb's table has in-frame clones only and misses some. The profile shows some 140,000 clones, 70% to 90% of them singletons. Germline V gene data show CDR1 as KGHSH and CDR2 as LQKENI. The CDR3 consists of 15 residues. Trimming pared 3 bases from V and 1 base from J, leaving 12 bases between. This TCR derives from an adult in good health. Sequencing was performed on peripheral blood, taken on day 0 of AZD1222 vaccination. The rearrangement joins TRBV18 to TRBJ1-1, with TRBD1 as a possible D gene (6 bases). CDR3 amino acids: CASSPGGGQNTEAFF. The CDR3 DNA reads as TGTGCCAGCTCACCGGGGGGGGGACAGAACACTGAAGCTTTCTTT.